This T cell receptor (beta chain) comes out of a study of blood T cells in healthy people across ages (dated by TCRdb to the mid-2010s). For the wider study: In model experiments, template switching captured roughly one uniquely barcoded TCR beta cDNA molecule for every two T cells. Using deep sequencing normalized with unique cDNA molecular identifiers, the study measured how TCR beta repertoire diversity changes with age. The donors were split into four age groups: young (average 16 years), middle-aged (about 40), aged (more than 55) and long-lived (under 85). For two donors (one aged 18 to 30 and one aged 80 or older), the study analyzed two additional independent replicas of 1 million unique cDNA reads from the same blood draw.

CDR1 is given as MNHEY and CDR2 as SVGEGT, both from the germline V gene. The CDR3, cysteine through phenylalanine, is 16 amino acids long. Solely the CDR3 DNA is kept, with 48 bases framed from the first base. Unmatched junction bases come to 8, with V trimmed by 2 bases and J by 4 bases. Broad study findings and their caveats: A strong correlation was found between observed TCR beta diversity and the percentage of naive T cells measured by flow cytometry. Since profiling was done on bulk unsorted PBMCs, naive and antigen-experienced compartments could not be conclusively compared. Compared with the aged group, more naive CD4+ T cells, fewer expanded clones and increased TCR diversity were shown by the long-lived group, suggesting age selection. As age increased, observed TCR beta diversity per million T cells dropped in a roughly linear way, and a significant reduction was already evident by age about 40. Estimates of total diversity from one million sequenced T cells were regarded as lower bounds and underestimates. Because donor CMV infection status was unknown, age-related changes in expanded clonotypes were potentially confounded.

This clonotype came up a few times. What this receptor recognizes is not known. Base-call qualities are not available, and no considerably larger clone is one nucleotide away. The roughly 39 donors, aged about 6 to 95 years, were systemically healthy Caucasian individuals from Russia. Each donor gave around 9.5 milliliters of peripheral blood, collected into EDTA-treated Vacutainer tubes. PBMCs were isolated by Ficoll-Paque density-gradient centrifugation, with at least 6.5 million obtained per sample. Trizol reagent was used to extract total RNA from the PBMCs, yielding at least 5.5 micrograms per sample. Naive CD45RAhigh/CD27high T cell percentages were measured by flow cytometry on a PBMC aliquot from every donor. The library was produced with 5' RACE. The sequencer was an Illumina HiSeq 2500. A second PCR of roughly 6 to 11 cycles was run with a J-beta primer mix and a sample-barcoded 5' primer. A template-switch 5' adaptor carrying 12 random nucleotides introduced a unique molecular identifier onto each TCR beta cDNA molecule. Each sample yielded at least 2.5 million CDR3-containing paired-end reads. All of the RNA was converted into first-strand cDNA using the Mint cDNA synthesis kit, with a TRBC-specific oligonucleotide serving as the primer. After uracil-DNA glycosylase treatment, a first 18-cycle PCR used universal primers M1SS and BC2_uni_R on all cDNA. The study's own analysis went as follows. For normalization, 1 million high-quality reads, each with a distinct molecular identifier, were randomly selected from each sample. Instead of being binned into consensus sequences, reads that shared molecular identifiers were thrown out. MiTCR, run with a Q25 quality threshold and the strictest error-elimination algorithm, handled CDR3 identification, clonotype clustering and error correction. A nonparametric unseen species model with Euler transformation was used to estimate lower-bound total TCR beta diversity. Through fastp at Q25 and MiXCR, TCRdb rebuilt clones from the public reads, retaining in-frame beta chains. Merged by CDR3 protein, the rows form single entries marked with the most common genes and DNA. TCRdb's processing, not the study's, gives the V and J calls here. This sample gives roughly 800,000 distinct CDR3 sequences in total; roughly 25% of them show up just once. Together, the top ten hold 3% to 4% of the sample.

This sample was shared with a second study, whose subject was T cells of mothers and their children. Drawing on the second study: Donors were nine systemically healthy Caucasian individuals: three mothers and their six children. cDNA synthesis consumed the entire amount of extracted RNA, loaded at approximately 1.6 ug RNA in each 15 ul reaction. In the second PCR, sample barcodes and 2-4 random nucleotides were introduced via the M1S primer. Over 9 million TCR beta CDR3 reads came from each mother, compared with millions of reads from each child. Thymic selection similarly shapes TCR recombination output in related and unrelated pairs, with minor effect from inherited differences. Related mother-child pairs always showed normalized repertoire overlap that was slightly higher than in unrelated mother-child pairs, though the difference was never significant. No persistent microchimeric T cell clones were detected, at a sensitivity of roughly 93 clones per million clonotypes. Deep NGS was used in the study to compare the TCR beta repertoires of mothers and children and to look for features that separate related mother-child pairs from unrelated individuals. Mothers averaged approximately 40 +/- 4 years of age and children averaged roughly 11 +/- 4 years. After adapter ligation with NEBNext reagents, the libraries were sequenced on Illumina HiSeq 2000 with 100+100 nt paired-end reads. To avoid cross-contamination, the mother libraries and the child libraries were prepared a month apart and sequenced in separate runs. Between about 500,000 and 2,100,000 distinct TCR beta clonotypes were identified per donor. Naive TCR beta clonotypes were estimated from low-frequency clonotypes matched to each donor's FACS-determined naive share, without sorting.

The V and J segments used are TRBV6-2 or TRBV6-3 and TRBJ2-3; a stretch of 8 junction bases matches TRBD1. This receptor was obtained from a boy younger than 18 in good health. The specimen was blood. CDR3 region: CASSYPSDRESDTQYF. The nucleotides read TGTGCCAGCAGTTACCCATCGGACAGGGAGTCAGATACGCAGTATTTT.